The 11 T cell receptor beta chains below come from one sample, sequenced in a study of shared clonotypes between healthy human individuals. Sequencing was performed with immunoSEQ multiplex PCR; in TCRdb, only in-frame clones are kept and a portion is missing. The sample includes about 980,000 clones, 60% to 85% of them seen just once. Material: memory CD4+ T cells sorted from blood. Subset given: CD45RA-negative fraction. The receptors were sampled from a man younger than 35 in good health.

For the CDR3, the DNA is TGTGCCACACAACCCGGGACAGGGGTTTCTGGCACAGATACGCAGTATTTT. Translation gives CATQPGTGVSGTDTQYF. The gene calls are TRBV10-3 and TRBJ2-3; 10 bases are shared with TRBD1. The germline gives CDR1 ENHRY, CDR2 SYGVKD. The CDR3 is 17 amino acids. V was clipped by 10 bases and J by 1 base; unmatched bases: 14.

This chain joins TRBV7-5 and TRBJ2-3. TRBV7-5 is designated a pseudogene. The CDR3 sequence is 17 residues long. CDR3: CARSLFQSYTSTDTQYF. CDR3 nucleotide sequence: TGTGCCAGAAGCTTATTTCAATCCTACACTAGCACAGATACGCAGTATTTT.

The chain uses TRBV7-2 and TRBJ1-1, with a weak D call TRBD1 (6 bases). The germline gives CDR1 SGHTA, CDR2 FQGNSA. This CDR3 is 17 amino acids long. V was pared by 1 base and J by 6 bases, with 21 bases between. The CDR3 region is CASSLGQYQGNGAEAFF. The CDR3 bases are TGTGCCAGCAGCTTAGGACAATATCAGGGGAATGGGGCTGAAGCTTTCTTT.

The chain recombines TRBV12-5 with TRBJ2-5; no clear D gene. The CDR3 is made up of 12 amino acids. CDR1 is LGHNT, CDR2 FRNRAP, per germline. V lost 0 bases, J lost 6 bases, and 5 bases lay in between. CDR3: CASGLVGKTQYF. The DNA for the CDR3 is TGTGCTAGTGGTTTGGTAGGAAAGACCCAGTACTTC.

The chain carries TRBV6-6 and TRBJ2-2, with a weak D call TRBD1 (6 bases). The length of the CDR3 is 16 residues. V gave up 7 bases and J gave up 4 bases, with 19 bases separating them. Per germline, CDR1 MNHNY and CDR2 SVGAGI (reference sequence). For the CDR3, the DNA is TGTGCCAGCACCTCGACAGGCCTTGGGGGCACCGGGGAGCTGTTTTTT. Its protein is CASTSTGLGGTGELFF.

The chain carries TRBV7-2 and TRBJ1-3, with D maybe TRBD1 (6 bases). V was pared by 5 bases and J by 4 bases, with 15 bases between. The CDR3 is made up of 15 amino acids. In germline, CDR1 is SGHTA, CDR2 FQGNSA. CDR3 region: CASSLSRGPGNTIYF. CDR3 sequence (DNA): TGTGCCAGCAGCCTCAGCAGGGGCCCGGGAAACACCATATATTTT.

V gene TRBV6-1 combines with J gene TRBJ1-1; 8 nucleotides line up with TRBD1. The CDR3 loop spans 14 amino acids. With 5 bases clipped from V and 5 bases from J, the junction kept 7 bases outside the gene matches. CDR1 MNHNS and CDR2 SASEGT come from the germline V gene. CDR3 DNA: TGTGCCAGCAGTCAAGGACAGGGAAGGACTGAAGCTTTCTTT. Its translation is CASSQGQGRTEAFF.

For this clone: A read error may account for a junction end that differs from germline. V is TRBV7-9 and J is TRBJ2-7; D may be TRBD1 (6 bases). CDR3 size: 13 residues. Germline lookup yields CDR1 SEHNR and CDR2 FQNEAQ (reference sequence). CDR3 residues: CASSLGVPDRFEF. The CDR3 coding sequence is TGTGCCAGCAGCTTAGGGGTCCCTGACAGGTTCGAATTC.

CDR3 nucleotide sequence: TGTGCCAGCAGCTTTTCACAGGTATTGAACACTGAAGCTTTCTTT. This translates into CASSFSQVLNTEAFF. V usage is TRBV5-6 and J usage is TRBJ1-1; D possibly corresponds to TRBD1 (5 bases). Trimming cost V 2 bases and J 0 bases, with 11 bases left between them. Germline lookup yields CDR1 SGHDT and CDR2 YYEEEE. This CDR3 is built from 15 residues.

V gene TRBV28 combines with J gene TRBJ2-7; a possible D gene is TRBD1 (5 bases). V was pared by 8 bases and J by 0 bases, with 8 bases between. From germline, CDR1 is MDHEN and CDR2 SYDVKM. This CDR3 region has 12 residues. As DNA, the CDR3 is TGTGCCAGCGAAGGGGCCTCCTACGAGCAGTACTTC. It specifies CASEGASYEQYF.

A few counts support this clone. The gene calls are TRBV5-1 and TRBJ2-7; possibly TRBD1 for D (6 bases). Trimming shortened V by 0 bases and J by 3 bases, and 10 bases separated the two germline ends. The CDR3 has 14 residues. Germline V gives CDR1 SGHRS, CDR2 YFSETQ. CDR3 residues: CASSLEGHRYEQYF. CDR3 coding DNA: TGCGCCAGCAGCTTGGAGGGACATCGCTACGAGCAGTACTTC. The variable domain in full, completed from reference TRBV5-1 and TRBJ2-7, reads KAGVTQTPRYLIKTRGQQVTLSCSPISGHRSVSWYQQTPGQGLQFLFEYFSETQRNKGNFPGRFSGRQFSNSRSEMNVSTLELGDSALYLCASSLEGHRYEQYFGPGTRLTVT.